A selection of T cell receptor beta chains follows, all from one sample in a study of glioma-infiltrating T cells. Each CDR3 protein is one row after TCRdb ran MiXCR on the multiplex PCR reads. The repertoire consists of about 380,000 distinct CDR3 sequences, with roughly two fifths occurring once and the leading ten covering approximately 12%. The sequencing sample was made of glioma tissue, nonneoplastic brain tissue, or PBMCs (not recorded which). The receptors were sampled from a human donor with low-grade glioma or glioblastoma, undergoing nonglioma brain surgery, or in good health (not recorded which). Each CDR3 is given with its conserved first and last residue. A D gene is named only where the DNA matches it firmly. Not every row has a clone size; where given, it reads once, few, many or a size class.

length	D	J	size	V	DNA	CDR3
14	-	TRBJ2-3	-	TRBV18	TGTGCCAGCTCACTTCGACGGACCACAGATACGCAGTATTTT	CASSLRRTTDTQYF
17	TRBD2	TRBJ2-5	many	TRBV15	TGTGCCACCAGCACTCGGAAGATAGCGGGAGGTCAAGAGACCCAGTACTTC	CATSTRKIAGGQETQYF
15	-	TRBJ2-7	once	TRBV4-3	TGCGCCAGCAGCCAAGATGGAGGAAGCGGATACCAGCAGTACTTC	CASSQDGGSGYQQYF
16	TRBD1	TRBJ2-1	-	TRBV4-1	TGCGCCAGCAGCCAAGATCTTGGACAGGGGTACAATGAGCAGTTCTTC	CASSQDLGQGYNEQFF
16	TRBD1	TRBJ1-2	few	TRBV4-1	TGCGCCAGCAGCCAACCGGGACAGGGACCTAACTATGGCTACACCTTC	CASSQPGQGPNYGYTF
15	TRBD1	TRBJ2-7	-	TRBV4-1	TGCGCCAGCAGCCAACGGGACAGGTCCCCCTACGAGCAGTACTTC	CASSQRDRSPYEQYF
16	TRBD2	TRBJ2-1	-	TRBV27	TGTGCCAGCACCCCCGGGGCTAGCGGGAGTATGGATGAGCAGTTCTTC	CASTPGASGSMDEQFF
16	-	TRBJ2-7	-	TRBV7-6	TGTGCCAGCAGCTCCGGGTTTTCCCTGAACTCCTACGAGCAGTACTTC	CASSSGFSLNSYEQYF
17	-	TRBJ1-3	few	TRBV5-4	TGTGCCAGCAGCTTGGGTGGCGGCATGAGCTCTGGAAACACCATATATTTT	CASSLGGGMSSGNTIYF
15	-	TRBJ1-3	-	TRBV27	TGTGCCAGCAGTTTAAAGTACGGGGCGGGAAACACCATATATTTT	CASSLKYGAGNTIYF
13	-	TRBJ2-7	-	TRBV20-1	TGCAGTGCTGGGCGGGACAGACCCTACGAGCAGTACTTC	CSAGRDRPYEQYF
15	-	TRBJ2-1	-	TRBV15	TGTGCCACCAGCAGAGCAAGCCTGACCTACAATGAGCAGTTCTTC	CATSRASLTYNEQFF
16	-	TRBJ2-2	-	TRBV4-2	TGTGCCAGCAGCCAAGAGGACCTTACAGGGCCGAGGGAGCTGTTTTTT	CASSQEDLTGPRELFF
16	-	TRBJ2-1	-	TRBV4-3	TGCGCCAGCAGCCTCTACGCCGGTCGGACGAATTCACCCCTCCACTTC	CASSLYAGRTNSPLHF
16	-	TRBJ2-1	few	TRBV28	TGTGCCAGCAGTTTTGGCAGTACCACTCTACAGAATGAGCAGTTCTTC	CASSFGSTTLQNEQFF
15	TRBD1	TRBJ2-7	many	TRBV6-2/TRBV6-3	TGTGCCAGCAGTTACCCCAGACAGGGGACCTACGAGCAGTACTTC	CASSYPRQGTYEQYF
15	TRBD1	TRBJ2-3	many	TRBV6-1	TGTGCCAGCAGTGAAACAGGGGGTAGCACAGATACGCAGTATTTT	CASSETGGSTDTQYF
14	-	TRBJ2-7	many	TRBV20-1	TGCAGTGCTAGTTGCAGGGCCCCCAGCTACGAGCAGTACTTC	CSASCRAPSYEQYF